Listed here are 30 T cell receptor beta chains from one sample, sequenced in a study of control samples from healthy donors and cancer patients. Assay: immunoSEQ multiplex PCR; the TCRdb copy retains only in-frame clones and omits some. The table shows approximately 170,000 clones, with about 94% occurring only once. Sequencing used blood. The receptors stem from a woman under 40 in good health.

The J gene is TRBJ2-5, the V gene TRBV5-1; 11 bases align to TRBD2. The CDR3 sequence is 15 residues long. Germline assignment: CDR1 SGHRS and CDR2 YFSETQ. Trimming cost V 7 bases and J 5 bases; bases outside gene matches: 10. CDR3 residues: CASHPLAGGPETQYF. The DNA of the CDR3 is TGCGCCAGCCACCCCTTAGCGGGAGGGCCGGAGACCCAGTACTTC.

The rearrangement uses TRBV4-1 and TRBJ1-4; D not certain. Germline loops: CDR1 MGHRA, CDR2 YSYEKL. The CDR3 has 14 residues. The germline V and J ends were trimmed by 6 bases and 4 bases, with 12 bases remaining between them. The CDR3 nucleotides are TGCGCCAGCAGTCTTCCTTCGGGTAATGAAAAACTGTTTTTT. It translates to CASSLPSGNEKLFF.

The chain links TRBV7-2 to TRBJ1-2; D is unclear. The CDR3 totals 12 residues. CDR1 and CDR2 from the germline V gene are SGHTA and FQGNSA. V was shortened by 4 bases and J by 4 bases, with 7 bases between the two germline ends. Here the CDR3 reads CASSSSGYGYTF. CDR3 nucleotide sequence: TGTGCCAGCAGCTCGTCGGGCTATGGCTACACCTTC.

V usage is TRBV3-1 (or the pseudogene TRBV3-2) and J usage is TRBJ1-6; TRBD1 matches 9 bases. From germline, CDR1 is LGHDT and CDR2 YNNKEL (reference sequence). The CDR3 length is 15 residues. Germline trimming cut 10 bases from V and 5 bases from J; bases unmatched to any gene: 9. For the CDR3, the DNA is TGTGCCACCTCAACGGGACAGGGTAATAATTCACCCCTCCACTTT. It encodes CATSTGQGNNSPLHF.

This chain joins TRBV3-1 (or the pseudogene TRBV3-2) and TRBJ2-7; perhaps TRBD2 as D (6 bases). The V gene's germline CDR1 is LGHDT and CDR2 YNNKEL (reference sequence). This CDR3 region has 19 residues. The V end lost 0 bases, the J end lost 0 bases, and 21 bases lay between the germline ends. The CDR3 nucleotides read TGTGCCAGCAGCCAAGATCGGAATAGCGGACGAACCTACTCCTACGAGCAGTACTTC. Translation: CASSQDRNSGRTYSYEQYF.

Here the CDR3 reads CASSETSPRSGNTIYF. CDR3 sequence (DNA): TGTGCCAGCAGTGAGACCTCTCCGAGGTCAGGAAACACCATATATTTT. The chain links TRBV6-1 to TRBJ1-3; D uncertain. The CDR3 is 16 residues long. CDR1 is MNHNS and CDR2 is SASEGT in the germline V gene. Trimming removed 3 bases at V and 4 bases at J, with 16 bases between.

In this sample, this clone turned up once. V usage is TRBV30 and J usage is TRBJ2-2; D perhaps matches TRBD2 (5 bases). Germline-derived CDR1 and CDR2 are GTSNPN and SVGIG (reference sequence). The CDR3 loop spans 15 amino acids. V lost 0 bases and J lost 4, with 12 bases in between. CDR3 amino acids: CAWSVSGIGTGELFF. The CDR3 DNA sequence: TGTGCCTGGAGTGTATCGGGAATAGGCACCGGGGAGCTGTTTTTT.

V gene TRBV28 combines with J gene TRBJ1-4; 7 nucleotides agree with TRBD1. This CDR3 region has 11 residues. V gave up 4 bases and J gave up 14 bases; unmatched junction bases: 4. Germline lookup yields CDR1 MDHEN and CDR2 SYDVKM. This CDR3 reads CASSSQGWLFF. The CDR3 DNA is TGTGCCAGCAGTTCACAGGGGTGGCTGTTTTTT.

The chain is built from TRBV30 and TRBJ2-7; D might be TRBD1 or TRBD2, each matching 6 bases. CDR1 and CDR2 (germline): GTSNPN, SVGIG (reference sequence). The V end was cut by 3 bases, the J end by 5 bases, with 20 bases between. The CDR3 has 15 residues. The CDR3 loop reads CAWSSRYGGRNEQYF. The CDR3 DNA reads TGTGCCTGGAGCTCACGGTACGGGGGCCGGAACGAGCAGTACTTC.

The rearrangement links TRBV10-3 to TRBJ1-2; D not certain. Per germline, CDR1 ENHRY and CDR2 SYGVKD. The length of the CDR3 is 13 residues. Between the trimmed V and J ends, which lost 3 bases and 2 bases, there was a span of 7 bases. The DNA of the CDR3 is TGTGCCATCAGTGAATGGCAGAACTATGGCTACACCTTC. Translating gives CAISEWQNYGYTF.

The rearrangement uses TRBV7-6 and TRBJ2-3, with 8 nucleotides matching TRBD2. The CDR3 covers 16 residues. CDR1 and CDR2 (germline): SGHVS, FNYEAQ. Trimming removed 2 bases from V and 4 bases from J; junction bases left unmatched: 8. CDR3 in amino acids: CASSLISTTSADTQYF. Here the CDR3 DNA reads TGTGCCAGCAGCTTAATTTCGACGACTAGCGCAGATACGCAGTATTTT.

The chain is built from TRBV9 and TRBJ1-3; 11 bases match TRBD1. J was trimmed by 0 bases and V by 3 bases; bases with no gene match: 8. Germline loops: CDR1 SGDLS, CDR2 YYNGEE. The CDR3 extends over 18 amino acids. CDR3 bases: TGTGCCAGCAGCGCCTTCTCCGGGACAGGGGGCTCTGGAAACACCATATATTTT. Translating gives CASSAFSGTGGSGNTIYF. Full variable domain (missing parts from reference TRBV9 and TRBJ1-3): DSGVTQTPKHLITATGQRVTLRCSPRSGDLSVYWYQQSLDQGLQFLIQYYNGEERAKGNILERFSAQQFPDLHSELNLSSLELGDSALYFCASSAFSGTGGSGNTIYFGEGSWLTVV.

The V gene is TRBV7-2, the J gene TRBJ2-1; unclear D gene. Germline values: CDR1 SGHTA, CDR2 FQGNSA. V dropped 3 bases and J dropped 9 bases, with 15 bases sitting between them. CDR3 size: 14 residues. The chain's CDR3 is CASSLGNLVGEQFF. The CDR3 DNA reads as TGTGCCAGCAGCTTGGGAAACTTGGTTGGTGAGCAGTTCTTC.

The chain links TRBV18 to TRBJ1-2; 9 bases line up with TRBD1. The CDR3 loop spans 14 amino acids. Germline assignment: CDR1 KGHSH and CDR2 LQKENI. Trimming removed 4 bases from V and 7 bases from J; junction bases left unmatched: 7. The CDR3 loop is CASSQETGGGGYTF. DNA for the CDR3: TGTGCCAGCTCACAGGAAACAGGGGGCGGTGGCTACACCTTC. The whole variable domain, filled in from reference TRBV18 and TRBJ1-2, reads NAGVMQNPRHLVRRRGQEARLRCSPMKGHSHVYWYRQLPEEGLKFMVYLQKENIIDESGMPKERFSAEFPKEGPSILRIQQVVRGDSAAYFCASSQETGGGGYTFGSGTRLTVV.

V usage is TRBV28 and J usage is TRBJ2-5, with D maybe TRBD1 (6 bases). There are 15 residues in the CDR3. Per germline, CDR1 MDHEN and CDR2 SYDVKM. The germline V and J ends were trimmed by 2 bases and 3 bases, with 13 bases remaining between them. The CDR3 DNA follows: TGTGCCAGCAGTTTACCCGGCCACAGGGAAGAGACCCAGTACTTC. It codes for CASSLPGHREETQYF.

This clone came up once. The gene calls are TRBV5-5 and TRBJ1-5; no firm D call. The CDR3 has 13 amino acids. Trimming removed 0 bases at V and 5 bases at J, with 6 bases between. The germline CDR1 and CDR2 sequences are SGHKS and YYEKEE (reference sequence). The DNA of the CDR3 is TGTGCCAGCAGCTTGGCCGAGGATCAGCCCCAGCATTTT. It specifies CASSLAEDQPQHF.

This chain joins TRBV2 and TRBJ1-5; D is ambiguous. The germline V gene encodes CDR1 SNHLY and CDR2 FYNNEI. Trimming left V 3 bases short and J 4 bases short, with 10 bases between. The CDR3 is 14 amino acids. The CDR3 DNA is TGTGCCAGCAGTGACATCATGCCAAATCAGCCCCAGCATTTT. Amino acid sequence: CASSDIMPNQPQHF.

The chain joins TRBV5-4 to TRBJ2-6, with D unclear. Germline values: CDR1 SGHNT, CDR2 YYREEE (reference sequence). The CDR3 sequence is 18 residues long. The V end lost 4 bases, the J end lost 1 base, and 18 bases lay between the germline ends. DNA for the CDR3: TGTGCCAGCAGCCCGGAACCCCAGGCTACGTCTGGGGCCAACGTCCTGACTTTC. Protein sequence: CASSPEPQATSGANVLTF.

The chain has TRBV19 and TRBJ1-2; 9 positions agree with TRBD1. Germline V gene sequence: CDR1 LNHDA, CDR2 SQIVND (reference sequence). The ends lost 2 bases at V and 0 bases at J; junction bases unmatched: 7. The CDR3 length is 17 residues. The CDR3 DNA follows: TGTGCCAGTAGTATACTCAGGGACAGGGAAGCTAACTATGGCTACACCTTC. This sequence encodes CASSILRDREANYGYTF.

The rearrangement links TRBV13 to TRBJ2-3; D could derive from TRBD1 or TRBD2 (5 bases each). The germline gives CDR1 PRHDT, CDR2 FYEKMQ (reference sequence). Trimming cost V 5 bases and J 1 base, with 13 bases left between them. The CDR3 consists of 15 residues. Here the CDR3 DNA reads TGTGCCAGCAGCCCCCCCGGGGCGGGCACAGATACGCAGTATTTT. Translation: CASSPPGAGTDTQYF.

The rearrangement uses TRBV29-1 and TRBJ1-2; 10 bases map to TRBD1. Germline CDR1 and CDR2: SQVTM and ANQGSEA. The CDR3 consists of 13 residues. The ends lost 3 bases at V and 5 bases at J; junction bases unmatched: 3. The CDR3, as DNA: TGCAGCGTTGACCGGGACAGGGGTTATGGCTACACCTTC. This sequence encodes CSVDRDRGYGYTF.

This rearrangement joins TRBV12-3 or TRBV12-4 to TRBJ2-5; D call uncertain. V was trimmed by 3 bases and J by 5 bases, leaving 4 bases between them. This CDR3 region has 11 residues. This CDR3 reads CASSFGETQYF. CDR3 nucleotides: TGTGCCAGCAGTTTCGGGGAGACCCAGTACTTC.

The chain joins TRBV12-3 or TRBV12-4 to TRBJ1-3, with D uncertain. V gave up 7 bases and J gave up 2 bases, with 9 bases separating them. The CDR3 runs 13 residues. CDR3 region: CASTPPTGNTIYF. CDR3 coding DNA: TGTGCCAGCACCCCGCCCACTGGAAACACCATATATTTT.

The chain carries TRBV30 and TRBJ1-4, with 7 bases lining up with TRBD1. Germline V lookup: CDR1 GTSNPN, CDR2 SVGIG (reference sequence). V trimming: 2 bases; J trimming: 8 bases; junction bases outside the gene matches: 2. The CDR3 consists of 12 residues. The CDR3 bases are TGTGCCTGGAGTCAGGGGGGCGAAAAACTGTTTTTT. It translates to CAWSQGGEKLFF.

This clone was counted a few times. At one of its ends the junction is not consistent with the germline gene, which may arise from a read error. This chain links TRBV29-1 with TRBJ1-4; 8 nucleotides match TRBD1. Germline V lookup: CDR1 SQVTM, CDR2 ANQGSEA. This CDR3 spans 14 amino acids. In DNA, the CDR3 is TGCAGCGTAGAAGGGACAGGCCCTAATGAAAAACTGTTTTTT. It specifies CSVEGTGPNEKLFF.

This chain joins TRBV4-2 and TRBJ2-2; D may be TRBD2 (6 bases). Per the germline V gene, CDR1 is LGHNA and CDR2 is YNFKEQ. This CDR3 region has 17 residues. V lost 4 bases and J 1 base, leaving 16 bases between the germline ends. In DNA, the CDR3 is TGTGCCAGCAGCCCTTATGGCCTAGCGCAGAACACCGGGGAGCTGTTTTTT. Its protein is CASSPYGLAQNTGELFF.

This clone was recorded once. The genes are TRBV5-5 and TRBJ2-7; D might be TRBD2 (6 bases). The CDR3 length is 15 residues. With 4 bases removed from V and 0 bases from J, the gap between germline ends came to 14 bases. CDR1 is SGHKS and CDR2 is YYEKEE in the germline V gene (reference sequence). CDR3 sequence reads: CASSLQWDFSYEQYF. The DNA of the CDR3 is TGTGCCAGCAGCCTCCAATGGGACTTCTCCTACGAGCAGTACTTC.

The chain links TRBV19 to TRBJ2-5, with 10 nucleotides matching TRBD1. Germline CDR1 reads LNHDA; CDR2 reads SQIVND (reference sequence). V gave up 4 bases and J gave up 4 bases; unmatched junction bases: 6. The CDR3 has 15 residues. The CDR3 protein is CASSKETGGRETQYF. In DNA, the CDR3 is TGTGCCAGTAGTAAGGAGACAGGGGGCAGAGAGACCCAGTACTTC.

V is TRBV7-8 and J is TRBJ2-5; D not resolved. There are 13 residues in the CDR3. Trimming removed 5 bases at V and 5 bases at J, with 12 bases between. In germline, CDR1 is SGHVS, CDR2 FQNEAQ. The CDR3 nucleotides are TGTGCCAGCAGCCAAGCCTGGGGTGAGACCCAGTACTTC. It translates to CASSQAWGETQYF.

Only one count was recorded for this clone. CDR3 DNA sequence: TGCGCCAGCCAACGAATCGGAAAACGGGGAGGGGAAAAACTGTTTTTT. Translating gives CASQRIGKRGGEKLFF. The chain couples TRBV4-1 to TRBJ1-4; no reliable D call. The CDR3 runs to 16 residues. Trimming took 8 bases from V and 8 from J, leaving 24 bases between them. In germline, CDR1 is MGHRA, CDR2 YSYEKL.